This TCR beta chain was captured in a study of T cells in Graves' hyperthyroidism and ophthalmopathy. Exclusion of patients followed from uncontrolled infection, other autoimmune disease, pregnancy or lactation. This CDR3 spans 14 amino acids. The V end lost 4 bases, the J end lost 3 bases, and 12 bases lay between the germline ends. TCR beta CDR3 regions were amplified from RNA. RT-PCR in the first round (using the HTBI primer set) targeted the TCR CDR3. From the multiplex PCR reads, TCRdb called clonotypes with MiXCR, one entry per CDR3 protein. The table includes approximately 380,000 distinct CDR3 sequences, over 15% detected once.

The V call is TRBV12-3 or TRBV12-4, the J call TRBJ2-5, with a weak D call TRBD2 (6 bases). The sequence came from a woman between 18 and 29 years old with Graves' hyperthyroidism. Sequencing was done on a sample of blood. CDR3 region: CASSSGRREETQYF. CDR3 nucleotide sequence: TGTGCCAGCAGTTCCGGACGGAGGGAAGAGACCCAGTACTTC.